The clone carrying this T cell receptor (beta chain) was observed many times. This sample is drawn from a study of T cells after posttransplantation cyclophosphamide. Only in-frame clones appear in the TCRdb table, and some are missing; sequencing was by immunoSEQ multiplex PCR. In total the sample includes 44,000 or so clones, none of them seen once. The germline gives CDR1 KGHSH, CDR2 LQKENI. This CDR3 is built from 17 residues. V trimming: 1 base; J trimming: 5 bases; junction bases outside the gene matches: 6. This receptor was taken from a middle-aged man in good health, CMV-negative, and a related stem cell transplant donor. The sequencing sample was made of PBMCs. This rearrangement joins TRBV18 to TRBJ2-2; 11 nucleotides agree with TRBD2. Written as DNA, the CDR3 is TGTGCCAGCTCACCACTACTAGCGGGAGTTAGAACCGGGGAGCTGTTTTTT. Translation gives CASSPLLAGVRTGELFF.